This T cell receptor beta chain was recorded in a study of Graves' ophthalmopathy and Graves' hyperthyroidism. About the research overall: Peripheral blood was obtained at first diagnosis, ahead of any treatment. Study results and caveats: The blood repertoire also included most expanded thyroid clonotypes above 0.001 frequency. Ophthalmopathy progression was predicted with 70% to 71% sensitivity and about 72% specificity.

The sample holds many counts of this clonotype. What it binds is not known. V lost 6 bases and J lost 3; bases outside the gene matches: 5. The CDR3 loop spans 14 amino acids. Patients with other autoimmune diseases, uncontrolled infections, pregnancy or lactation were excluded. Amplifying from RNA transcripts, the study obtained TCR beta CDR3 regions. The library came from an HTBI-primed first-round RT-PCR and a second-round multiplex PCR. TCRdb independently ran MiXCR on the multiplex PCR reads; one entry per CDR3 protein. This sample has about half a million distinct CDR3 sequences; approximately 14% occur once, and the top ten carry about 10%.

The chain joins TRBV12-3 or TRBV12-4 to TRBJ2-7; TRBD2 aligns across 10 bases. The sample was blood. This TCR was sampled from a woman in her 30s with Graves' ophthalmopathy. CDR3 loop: CASSRAGGLYEQYF. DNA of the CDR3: TGTGCCAGCAGCCGAGCGGGAGGGCTCTACGAGCAGTACTTC.